This TCR beta chain is from a study of regulatory T cells in long-lasting Graves disease. Study-wide results and limits: With persistent disease, TRBV28, TRBJ1-2 and TRBJ2-5 were the favored segments.

Library construction for TCR beta used iRepertoire HTBI primers and Arm-PCR of CDR3 regions. TCRdb independently ran MiXCR on the multiplex PCR reads; one entry per CDR3 protein. The sample has 500,000 to 700,000 distinct CDR3 sequences, about 15% seen once; the top ten hold roughly 18%. Time point denoted: newly diagnosed GD, antithyroid drugs for less than 3 months. The TCR library used RNA extracted from PBMCs. The sample holds many counts of this clonotype. Its antigen remains unidentified. The CDR3 covers 16 residues. Germline lookup yields CDR1 SGHVS and CDR2 FQNEAQ. Trimming pared 6 bases from V and 7 bases from J, leaving 23 bases between. This sample also appeared in a second study, on T cells in Graves' hyperthyroidism and ophthalmopathy.

V gene TRBV7-8 combines with J gene TRBJ2-3; D perhaps matches TRBD1 (7 bases). The TCR originated in a woman younger than 45 with Graves disease. Sequencing was performed on peripheral blood mononuclear cells (PBMCs), taken at new diagnosis, from a patient treated with antithyroid drugs. The CDR3 region has the DNA TGTGCCAGCAGGTCGACCGTCGGAGGGGGCTTTAATACGCAGTATTTT. It codes for CASRSTVGGGFNTQYF.